The T cell receptor beta chain under discussion was sequenced for a study of cytomegalovirus exposure and HLA in healthy donors (TCRdb year 2017). Background on the whole study: According to a later analysis, one platform produced both the roughly 120 validation repertoires and the 666 repertoires of the first cohort. The aim of the study was to test whether cataloging public T cell receptors could identify signatures of past pathogen exposure. Along with the approximately 700-subject first cohort, a separate validation cohort of over 90 different subjects was used. High-throughput TCR immunosequencing, statistical association of individual TCRs with disease status, and machine learning were combined to predict cytomegalovirus infection status. Results and caveats for the whole study, not just this receptor: Most TCR sequences were observed very rarely across donors, whereas some public TCRs were present in many individuals. In a later analysis, TCRs clustered in the first cohort were found to also tend to co-occur in the approximately 110 validation repertoires, with 90% to 95% of cluster scores above 0. Three of the identified cytomegalovirus-associated TCR beta chains were confirmed in vitro to be specific for cytomegalovirus antigens. A later analysis lacked HLA typing for the validation cohort, so it scored co-occurrence in that cohort across all 130 or so repertoires. The study listed 150 to 200 TCR beta chains as associated with cytomegalovirus. According to the authors, the approach could potentially be generalized to other disease states and immunological phenotypes. Cytomegalovirus status was reported to be diagnosed by the classifier with high specificity and sensitivity in both the original and validation cohorts.

The library was prepared using the immunoSEQ multiplex PCR assay. The source study handled its data this way. A statistical classification framework was built to diagnose cytomegalovirus status from the catalog of TCR beta chain sequences. What TCRdb holds here is the immuneACCESS table cut down to in-frame rearrangements. Part of the clones is not present; checked against another copy, under half of the missing clones reflect an unresolved V gene, and the others are unexplained. That table supplies the V and J calls and clone size; D and trimming were determined from the DNA. Counted in this sample were about 360,000 clones; roughly 90% of them appeared once. About 0.8% of the sample comes from the top ten. The donors were included in the validation cohort of roughly 130 subjects, a group kept apart from the approximately 650-subject first cohort. A word on this clone: It has no known antigen specificity. It has no much larger one-base neighbor in the sample; base qualities were not kept.

Trimming takes 2 bases from V and 5 bases from J, and the germline ends sit 9 bases apart. Reading from cysteine to phenylalanine, the CDR3 counts 13 amino acids. This entry keeps only the CDR3 DNA: 39 bases, framed from base 1. CDR1 and CDR2 are drawn from the germline V gene: MNHNS, SASEGT. The clonotype originates from a woman between 18 and 29 years old in good health and CMV-seronegative. The sequencing input was PBMCs. Recombination linked TRBV6-1 to TRBJ1-2, with an unclear D gene assignment. The sequence in DNA is TGTGCCAGCAGTGAACCCGGGAGGTATGGCTACACCTTC. This encodes CASSEPGRYGYTF.